Sequencing of this TCR beta chain was carried out in a study of T cells in Graves' hyperthyroidism and ophthalmopathy. This clonotype has a single count. RNA transcripts provided the source from which TCR beta CDR3 regions were amplified. First-round RT-PCR with HTBI primers amplified the TCR CDR3 region. TCRdb processed the multiplex PCR reads anew with MiXCR; each CDR3 protein has one entry. Of fewer than 500,000 distinct CDR3 sequences in the sample, around 15% were seen once. The CDR3 has 14 residues. The ends were cut back, 0 bases at V and 3 bases at J, with 8 bases in the middle. Looked up from germline, CDR1 is LGHDT and CDR2 is YNNKEL (reference sequence).

This chain joins TRBV3-1 and TRBJ1-2; D may be TRBD1 (5 bases). The sequence derives from a man aged 18 to 29 with Graves' ophthalmopathy. Sequenced sample: blood. The CDR3 sequence: CASSQERGYYGYTF. The CDR3 coding sequence is TGTGCCAGCAGCCAAGAGCGGGGCTACTATGGCTACACCTTC.